What follows is one TCR beta chain and its context. Its antigen remains unknown. This may be a read error: a much more frequent sequence differs by one nucleotide. These data come from a study of blood T cells in healthy people across ages. At the level of the study: Template switching captured about one barcoded beta molecule per two T cells. Whole-study findings and limits: TCR beta diversity was tightly associated with the proportion of naive T cells.

Between the trimmed V and J ends, which lost 5 bases and 5 bases, there was a span of 17 bases. Per germline, CDR1 SGHAT and CDR2 FQNNGV. The CDR3 has 15 amino acids. Sample-barcoded 5' priming and a J-beta primer mix drove a second PCR of 7 to 11 cycles. Each CDR3 protein gets one entry after TCRdb re-called the 5' RACE reads with MiXCR. The data show 710,000 or so distinct CDR3 sequences, 22% seen once. Donors ranged from about 6 to 90 years old and were healthy Caucasians in Russia. The sample was blood. The receptor was isolated from a man aged 65 to 79 in good health. The chain combines TRBV11-2 with TRBJ2-3, with D possibly TRBD1 on 5 matching bases. The CDR3 DNA sequence: TGTGCCAGCAGCCGAAGGGGTGTGGGCGAAGATACGCAGTATTTT. As protein: CASSRRGVGEDTQYF.